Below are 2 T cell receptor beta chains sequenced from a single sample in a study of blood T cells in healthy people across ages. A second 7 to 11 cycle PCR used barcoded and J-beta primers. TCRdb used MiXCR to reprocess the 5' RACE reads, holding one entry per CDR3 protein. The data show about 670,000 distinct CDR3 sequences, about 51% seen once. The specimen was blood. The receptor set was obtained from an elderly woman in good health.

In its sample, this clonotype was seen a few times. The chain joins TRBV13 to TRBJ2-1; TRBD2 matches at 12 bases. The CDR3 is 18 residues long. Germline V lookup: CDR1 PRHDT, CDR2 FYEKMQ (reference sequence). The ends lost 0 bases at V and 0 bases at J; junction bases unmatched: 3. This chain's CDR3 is CASSLGLAGGSSYNEQFF. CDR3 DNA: TGTGCCAGCAGCTTAGGACTAGCGGGAGGCAGCTCCTACAATGAGCAGTTCTTC.

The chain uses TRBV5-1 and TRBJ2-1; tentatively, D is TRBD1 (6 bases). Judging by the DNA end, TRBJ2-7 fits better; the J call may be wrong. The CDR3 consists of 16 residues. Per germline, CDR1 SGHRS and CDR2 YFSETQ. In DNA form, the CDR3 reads TGCGCCAGCAGCGCGAAGATAGCAGGGGTTTTCAATGAGCAGTACTTC. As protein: CASSAKIAGVFNEQYF.